The clone carrying this TCR beta chain was counted at least ten times. The antigen is not known. The TCR beta CDR3 regions underwent amplification using RNA transcripts as the source. Carried out on the TCR CDR3, a first-round RT-PCR used the HTBI primer set. TCRdb itself ran the multiplex PCR reads through MiXCR, one entry per CDR3 protein. The data show hundreds of thousands of distinct CDR3 sequences, with 12% to 15% seen just once and approximately 14% held by the top ten. These data are taken from a study of T cells in Graves' hyperthyroidism and ophthalmopathy. Notes on the study in general: Blood also contained most expanded thyroid clonotypes above 0.001.

V lost 10 bases to trimming and J lost 5 bases; unmatched junction nucleotides: 12. The CDR3 has 14 residues. CDR1 and CDR2 (germline): SGHTA, FQGNSA. The sequence derives from a middle-aged woman with Graves' hyperthyroidism. Sequencing was done on a sample of blood. The rearrangement links TRBV7-2 to TRBJ2-3, with 7 bases matching TRBD2. CDR3 sequence (DNA): TGTGCCATCAAGCGGGGCCCGGGGGAAGATACGCAGTATTTT. It encodes CAIKRGPGEDTQYF. The full variable domain, with the rest looked up from reference TRBV7-2 and TRBJ2-3, is GAGVSQSPSNKVTEKGKDVELRCDPISGHTALYWYRQSLGQGLEFLIYFQGNSAPDKSGLPSDRFSAERTGGSVSTLTIQRTQQEDSAVYLCAIKRGPGEDTQYFGPGTRLTVL.